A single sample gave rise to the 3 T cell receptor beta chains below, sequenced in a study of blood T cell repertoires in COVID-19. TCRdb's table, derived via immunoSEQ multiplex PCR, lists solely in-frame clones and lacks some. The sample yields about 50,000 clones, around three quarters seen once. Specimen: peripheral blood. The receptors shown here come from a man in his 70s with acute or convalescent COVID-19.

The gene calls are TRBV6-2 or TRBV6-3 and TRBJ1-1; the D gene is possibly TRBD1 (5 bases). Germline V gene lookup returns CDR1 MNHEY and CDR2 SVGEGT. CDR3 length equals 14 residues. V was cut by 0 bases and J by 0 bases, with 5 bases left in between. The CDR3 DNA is TGTGCCAGCAGTTACTCCAGGGTGAACACTGAAGCTTTCTTT. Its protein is CASSYSRVNTEAFF.

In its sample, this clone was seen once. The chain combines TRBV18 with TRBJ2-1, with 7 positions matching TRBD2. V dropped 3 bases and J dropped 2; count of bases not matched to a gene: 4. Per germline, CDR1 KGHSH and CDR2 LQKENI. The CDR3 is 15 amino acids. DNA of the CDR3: TGTGCCAGCTCACCCGGGGCGGGGGCCTACAATGAGCAGTTCTTC. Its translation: CASSPGAGAYNEQFF.

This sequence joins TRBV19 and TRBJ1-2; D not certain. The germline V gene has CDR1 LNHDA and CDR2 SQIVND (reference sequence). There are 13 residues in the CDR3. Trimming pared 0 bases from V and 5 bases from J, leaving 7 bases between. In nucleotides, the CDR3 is TGTGCCAGTAGTATAGATACTGAGTATGGCTACACCTTC. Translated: CASSIDTEYGYTF.